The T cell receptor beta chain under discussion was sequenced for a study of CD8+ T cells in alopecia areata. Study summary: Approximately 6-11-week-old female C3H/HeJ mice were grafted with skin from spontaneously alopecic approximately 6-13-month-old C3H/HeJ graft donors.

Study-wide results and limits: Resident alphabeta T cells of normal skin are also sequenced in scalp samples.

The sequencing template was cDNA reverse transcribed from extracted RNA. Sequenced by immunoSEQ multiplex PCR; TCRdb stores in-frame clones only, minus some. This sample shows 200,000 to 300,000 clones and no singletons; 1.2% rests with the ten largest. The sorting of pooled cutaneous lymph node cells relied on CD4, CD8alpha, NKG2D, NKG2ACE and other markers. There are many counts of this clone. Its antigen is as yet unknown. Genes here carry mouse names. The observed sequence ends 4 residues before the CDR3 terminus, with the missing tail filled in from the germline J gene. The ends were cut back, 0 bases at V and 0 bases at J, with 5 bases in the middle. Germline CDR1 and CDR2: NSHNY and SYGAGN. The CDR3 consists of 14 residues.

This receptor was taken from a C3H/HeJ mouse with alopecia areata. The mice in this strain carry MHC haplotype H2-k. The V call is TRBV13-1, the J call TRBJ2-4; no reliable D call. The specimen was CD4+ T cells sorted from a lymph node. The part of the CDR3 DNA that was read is TGTGCCAGCAGTGATGCCCCTAGTCAAAAC. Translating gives CASSDAPSQN. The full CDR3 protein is CASSDAPSQNTLYF.